This TCR beta chain derives from a study of low-dose radiotherapy and immunotherapy resistance in tumors. Across the whole study: Intravenous ipilimumab 1 mg/kg every six weeks was given with nivolumab 240 mg every two weeks.

Time point reported: before trial treatment. Patients who could take part had advanced solid tumors with no tumor-infiltrating lymphocytes. J lost 0 bases, V lost 1 base, and 5 bases had no gene match. The germline CDR1 and CDR2 sequences are KGHSH and LQKENI. This CDR3 region has 18 residues. Covering alpha and beta chains, TRAV- and TRBV-specific primers were used for the first-strand cDNA. Both a constant-region primer and a V-primer adapter served to amplify TCRs across roughly 20 PCR cycles. TCRdb passed the reads through MiXCR, listing each CDR3 protein once. The sample lists approximately 70,000 distinct CDR3 sequences; roughly 31% were seen once. This clonotype appeared many times.

The receptor was derived from a female donor with ovarian cancer. The sample was PBMCs, taken before treatment. V is TRBV18 and J is TRBJ2-2; 10 nucleotides agree with TRBD2. The DNA of the CDR3 is TGTGCCAGCTCACCACGCCCAGCGGGGGGGGCGAACACCGGGGAGCTGTTTTTT. As protein: CASSPRPAGGANTGELFF.